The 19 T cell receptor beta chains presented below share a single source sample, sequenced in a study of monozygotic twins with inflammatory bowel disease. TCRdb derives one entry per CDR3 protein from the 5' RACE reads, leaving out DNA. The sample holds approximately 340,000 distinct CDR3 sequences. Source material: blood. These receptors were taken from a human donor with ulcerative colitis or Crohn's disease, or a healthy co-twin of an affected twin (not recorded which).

The CDR3 here is CASRRDWDQPQHF. J is TRBJ1-5 and V is TRBV5-5. This CDR3 region has 13 residues. The germline V gene has CDR1 SGHKS and CDR2 YYEKEE (reference sequence).

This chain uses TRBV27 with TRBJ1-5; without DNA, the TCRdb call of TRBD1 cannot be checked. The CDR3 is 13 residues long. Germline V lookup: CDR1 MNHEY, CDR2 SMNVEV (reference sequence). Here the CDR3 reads CASRGAFTQPQHF.

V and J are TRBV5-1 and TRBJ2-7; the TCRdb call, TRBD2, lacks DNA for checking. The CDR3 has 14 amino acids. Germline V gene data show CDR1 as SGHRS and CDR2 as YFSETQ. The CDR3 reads CASKKLALLDEQYF.

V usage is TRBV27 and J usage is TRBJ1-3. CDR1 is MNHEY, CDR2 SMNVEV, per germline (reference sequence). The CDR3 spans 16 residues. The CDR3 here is CASSLSFRHSGNTIYF.

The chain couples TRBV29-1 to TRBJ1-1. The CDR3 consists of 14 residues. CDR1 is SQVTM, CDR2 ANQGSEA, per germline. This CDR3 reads CSVDSNLGNTEAFF.

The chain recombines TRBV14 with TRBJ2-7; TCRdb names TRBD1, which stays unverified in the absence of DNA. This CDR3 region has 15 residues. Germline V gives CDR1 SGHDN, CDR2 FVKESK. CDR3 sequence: CASSLSGQGRDEQYF.

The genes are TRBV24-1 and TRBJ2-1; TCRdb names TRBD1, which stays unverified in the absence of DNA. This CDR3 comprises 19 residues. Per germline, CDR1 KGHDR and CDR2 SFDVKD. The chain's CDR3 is CATIWAAGAPDLSYNEQFF.

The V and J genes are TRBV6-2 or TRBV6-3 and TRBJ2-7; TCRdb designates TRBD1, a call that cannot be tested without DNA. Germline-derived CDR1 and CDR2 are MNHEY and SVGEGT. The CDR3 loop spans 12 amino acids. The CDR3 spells CASSPQTYEQYF.

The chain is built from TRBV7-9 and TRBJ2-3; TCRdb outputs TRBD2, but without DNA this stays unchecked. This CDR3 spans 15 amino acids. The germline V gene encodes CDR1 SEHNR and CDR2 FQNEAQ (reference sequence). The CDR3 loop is CASSSRTSGTDTQYF.

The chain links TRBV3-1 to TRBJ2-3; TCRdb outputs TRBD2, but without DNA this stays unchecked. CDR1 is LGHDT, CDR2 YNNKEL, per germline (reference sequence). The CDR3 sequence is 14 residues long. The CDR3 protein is CASSPLGGTDTQYF.

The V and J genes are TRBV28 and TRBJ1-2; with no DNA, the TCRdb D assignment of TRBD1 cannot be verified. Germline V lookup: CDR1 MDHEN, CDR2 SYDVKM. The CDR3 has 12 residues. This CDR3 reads CASRRTVYGYTF.

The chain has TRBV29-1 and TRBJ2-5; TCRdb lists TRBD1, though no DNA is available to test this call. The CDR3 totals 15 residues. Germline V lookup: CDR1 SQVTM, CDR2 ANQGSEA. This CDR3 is CSPLGRRGFQETQYF.

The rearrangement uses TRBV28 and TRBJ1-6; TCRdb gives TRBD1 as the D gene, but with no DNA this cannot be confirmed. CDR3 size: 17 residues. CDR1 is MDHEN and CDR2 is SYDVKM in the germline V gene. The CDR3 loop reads CASSLPLQGLYNSPLHF.

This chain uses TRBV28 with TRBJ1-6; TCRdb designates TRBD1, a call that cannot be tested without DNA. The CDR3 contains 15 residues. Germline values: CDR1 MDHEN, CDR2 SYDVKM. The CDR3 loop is CASSPWTGVETPLHF.

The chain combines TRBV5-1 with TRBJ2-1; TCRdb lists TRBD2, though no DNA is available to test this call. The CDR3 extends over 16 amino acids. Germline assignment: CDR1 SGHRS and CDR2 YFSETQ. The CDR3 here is CASSFTSGGPYNEQFF.

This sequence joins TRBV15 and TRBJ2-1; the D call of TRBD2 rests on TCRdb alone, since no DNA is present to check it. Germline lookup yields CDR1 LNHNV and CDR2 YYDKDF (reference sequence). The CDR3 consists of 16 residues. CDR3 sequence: CATRLTRLAGLNEQFF. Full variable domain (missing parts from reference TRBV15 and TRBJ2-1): DAMVIQNPRYQVTQFGKPVTLSCSQTLNHNVMYWYQQKSSQAPKLLFHYYDKDFNNEADTPDNFQSRRPNTSFCFLDIRSPGLGDTAMYLCATRLTRLAGLNEQFFGPGTRLTVL.

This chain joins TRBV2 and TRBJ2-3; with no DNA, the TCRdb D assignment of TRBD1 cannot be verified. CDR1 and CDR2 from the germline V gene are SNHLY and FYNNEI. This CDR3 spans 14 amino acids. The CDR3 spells CASTRTGVTDTQYF.

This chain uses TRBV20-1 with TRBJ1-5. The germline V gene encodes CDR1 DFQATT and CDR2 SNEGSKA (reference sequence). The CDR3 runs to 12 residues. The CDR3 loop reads CSASTGGRVQHF.

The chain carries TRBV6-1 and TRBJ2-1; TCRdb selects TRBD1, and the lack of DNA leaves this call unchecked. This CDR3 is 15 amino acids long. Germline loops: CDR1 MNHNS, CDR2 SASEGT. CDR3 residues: CASRTRGGRINEQFF.